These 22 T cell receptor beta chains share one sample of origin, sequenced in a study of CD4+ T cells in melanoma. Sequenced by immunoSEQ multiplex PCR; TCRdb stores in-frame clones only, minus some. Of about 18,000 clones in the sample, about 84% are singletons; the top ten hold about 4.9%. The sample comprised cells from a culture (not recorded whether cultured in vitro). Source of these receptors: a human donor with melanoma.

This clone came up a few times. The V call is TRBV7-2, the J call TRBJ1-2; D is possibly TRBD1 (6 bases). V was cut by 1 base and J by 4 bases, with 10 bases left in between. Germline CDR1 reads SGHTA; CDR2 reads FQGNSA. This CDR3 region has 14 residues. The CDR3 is CASSLVRTAYGYTF. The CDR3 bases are TGTGCCAGCAGCTTAGTAAGGACAGCCTATGGCTACACCTTC.

CDR3 region: CASSISGGSQETQYF. The CDR3 nucleotides are TGTGCCAGCAGCATTAGCGGGGGATCACAAGAGACCCAGTACTTC. V usage is TRBV11-2 and J usage is TRBJ2-5, with 9 bases lining up with TRBD2. The V and J ends lost 5 bases and 2 bases, in that order; junction bases with no gene match: 6. This CDR3 has 15 amino acids. Germline CDR1 is SGHAT and CDR2 is FQNNGV.

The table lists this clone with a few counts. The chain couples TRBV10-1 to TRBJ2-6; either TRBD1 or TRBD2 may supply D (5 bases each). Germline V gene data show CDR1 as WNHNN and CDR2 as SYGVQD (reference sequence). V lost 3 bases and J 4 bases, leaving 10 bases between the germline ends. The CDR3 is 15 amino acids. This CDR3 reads CASSDGGTGANVLTF. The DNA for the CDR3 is TGCGCCAGCAGTGATGGGGGAACCGGGGCCAACGTCCTGACTTTC.

The CDR3 nucleotides read TGTGCCAGCAGCTTAGCGACCAGCGGGGAACCCCGTGAGACCCAGTACTTC. Translating it yields CASSLATSGEPRETQYF. This rearrangement joins TRBV7-9 to TRBJ2-5, with 7 bases identical to TRBD2. There are 17 residues in the CDR3. The J segment lost 5 bases and the V segment lost 0 bases, leaving 12 bases of the junction unmatched. The germline CDR1 and CDR2 sequences are SEHNR and FQNEAQ (reference sequence).

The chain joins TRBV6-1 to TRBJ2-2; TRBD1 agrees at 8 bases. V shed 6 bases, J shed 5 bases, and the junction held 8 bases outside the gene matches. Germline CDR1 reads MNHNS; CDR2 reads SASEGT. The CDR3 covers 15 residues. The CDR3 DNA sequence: TGTGCCAGCAGGGAAACAGGGGGGAGAACCGGGGAGCTGTTTTTT. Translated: CASRETGGRTGELFF.

The CDR3 nucleotides read TGTGCCAGCAGCTTAGCGCTTGCGGGGTCCCACGAGCAGTACTTC. As protein: CASSLALAGSHEQYF. V gene TRBV7-9 combines with J gene TRBJ2-7; D is possibly TRBD2 (6 bases). This CDR3 spans 15 amino acids. The V end was cut by 0 bases, the J end by 5 bases, with 14 bases between. Per the germline V gene, CDR1 is SEHNR and CDR2 is FQNEAQ (reference sequence).

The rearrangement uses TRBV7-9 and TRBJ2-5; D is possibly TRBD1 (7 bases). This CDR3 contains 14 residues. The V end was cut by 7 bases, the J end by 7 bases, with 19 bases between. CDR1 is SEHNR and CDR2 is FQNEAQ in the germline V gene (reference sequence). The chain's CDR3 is CASNEGGGTGTQYF. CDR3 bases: TGTGCCAGCAACGAAGGGGGCGGGACCGGGACCCAGTACTTC.

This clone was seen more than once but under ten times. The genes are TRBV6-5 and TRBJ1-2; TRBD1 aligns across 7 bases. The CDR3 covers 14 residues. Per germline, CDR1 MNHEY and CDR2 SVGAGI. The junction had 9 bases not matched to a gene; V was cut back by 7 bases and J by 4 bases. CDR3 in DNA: TGTGCCAGCAAGGGAGGAGGGGGCCCCTATGGCTACACCTTC. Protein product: CASKGGGGPYGYTF.

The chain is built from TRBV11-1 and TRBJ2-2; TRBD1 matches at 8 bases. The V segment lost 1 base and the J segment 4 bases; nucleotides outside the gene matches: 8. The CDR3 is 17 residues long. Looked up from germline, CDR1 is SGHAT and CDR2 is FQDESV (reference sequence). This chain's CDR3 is CASSLGRTGLSTGELFF. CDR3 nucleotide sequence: TGTGCCAGCAGCTTAGGCCGGACAGGGTTGTCCACCGGGGAGCTGTTTTTT.

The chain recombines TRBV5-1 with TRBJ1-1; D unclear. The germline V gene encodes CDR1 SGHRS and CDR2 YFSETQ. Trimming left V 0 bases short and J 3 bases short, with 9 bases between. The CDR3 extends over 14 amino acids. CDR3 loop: CASSLAGWDTEAFF. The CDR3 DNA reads TGCGCCAGCAGCTTGGCCGGGTGGGACACTGAAGCTTTCTTT.

The CDR3 coding sequence is TGTGCCAGTAGTACCCCTAACGGTCTAGGAAGGAATCAGCCCCAGCATTTT. It translates to CASSTPNGLGRNQPQHF. The chain carries TRBV19 and TRBJ1-5; D unclear. The V end lost 4 bases, the J end lost 4 bases, and 20 bases lay between the germline ends. CDR3 length equals 17 residues. CDR1 LNHDA and CDR2 SQIVND come from the germline V gene (reference sequence).

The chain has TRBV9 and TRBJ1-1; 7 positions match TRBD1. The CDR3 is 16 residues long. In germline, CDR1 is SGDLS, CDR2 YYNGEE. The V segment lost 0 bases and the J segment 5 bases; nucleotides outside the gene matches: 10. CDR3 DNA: TGTGCCAGCAGCGTAGAGACAGGGCCGGTCCCGACTGAAGCTTTCTTT. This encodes CASSVETGPVPTEAFF.

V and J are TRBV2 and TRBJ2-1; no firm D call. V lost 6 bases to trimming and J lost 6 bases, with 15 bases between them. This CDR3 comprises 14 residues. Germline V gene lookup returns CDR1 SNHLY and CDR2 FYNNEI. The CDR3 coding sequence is TGTGCCAGCAGCAGGATATATCCAGGCAATGAGCAGTTCTTC. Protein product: CASSRIYPGNEQFF. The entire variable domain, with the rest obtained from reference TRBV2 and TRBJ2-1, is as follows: EPEVTQTPSHQVTQMGQEVILRCVPISNHLYFYWYRQILGQKVEFLVSFYNNEISEKSEIFDDQFSVERPDGSNFTLKIRSTKLEDSAMYFCASSRIYPGNEQFFGPGTRLTVL.

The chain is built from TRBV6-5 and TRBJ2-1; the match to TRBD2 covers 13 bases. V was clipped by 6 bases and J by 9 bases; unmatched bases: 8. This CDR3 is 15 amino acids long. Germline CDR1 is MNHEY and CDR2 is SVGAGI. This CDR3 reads CASSKLAGGQGEQFF. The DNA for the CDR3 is TGTGCCAGCAGCAAACTAGCGGGGGGGCAGGGTGAGCAGTTCTTC.

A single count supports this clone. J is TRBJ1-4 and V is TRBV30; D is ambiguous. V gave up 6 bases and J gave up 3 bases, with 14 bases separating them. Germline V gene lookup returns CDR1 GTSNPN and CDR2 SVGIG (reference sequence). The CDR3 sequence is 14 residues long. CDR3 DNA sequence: TGTGCCTGTTCTGCCGGGTTGGCTAATGAAAAACTGTTTTTT. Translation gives CACSAGLANEKLFF.

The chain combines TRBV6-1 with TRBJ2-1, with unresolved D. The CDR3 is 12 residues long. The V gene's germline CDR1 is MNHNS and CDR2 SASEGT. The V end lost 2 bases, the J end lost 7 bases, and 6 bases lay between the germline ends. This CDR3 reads CASSESFNEQFF. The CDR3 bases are TGTGCCAGCAGTGAAAGCTTTAATGAGCAGTTCTTC.

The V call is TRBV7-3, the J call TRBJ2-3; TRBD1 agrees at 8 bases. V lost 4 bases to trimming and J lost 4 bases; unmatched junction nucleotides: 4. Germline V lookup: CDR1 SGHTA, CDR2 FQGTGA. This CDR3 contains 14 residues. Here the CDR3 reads CASSSSTGADTQYF. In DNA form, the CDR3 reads TGTGCCAGCAGCTCCTCGACAGGGGCAGATACGCAGTATTTT. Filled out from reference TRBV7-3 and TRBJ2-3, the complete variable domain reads GAGVSQTPSNKVTEKGKYVELRCDPISGHTALYWYRQSLGQGPEFLIYFQGTGAADDSGLPNDRFFAVRPEGSVSTLKIQRTERGDSAVYLCASSSSTGADTQYFGPGTRLTVL.

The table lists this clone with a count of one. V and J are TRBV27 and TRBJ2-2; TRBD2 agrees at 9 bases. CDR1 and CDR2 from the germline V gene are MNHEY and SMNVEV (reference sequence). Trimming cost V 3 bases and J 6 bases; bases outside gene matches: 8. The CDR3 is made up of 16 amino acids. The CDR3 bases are TGTGCCAGCAGTTTCTTGGCGGGGGGGCAATCCGGGGAGCTGTTTTTT. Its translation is CASSFLAGGQSGELFF.

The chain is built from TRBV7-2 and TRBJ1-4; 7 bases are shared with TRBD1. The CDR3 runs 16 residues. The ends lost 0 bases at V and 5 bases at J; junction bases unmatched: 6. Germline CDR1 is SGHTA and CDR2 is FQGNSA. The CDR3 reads CASSLATTGSNEKLFF. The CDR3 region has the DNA TGTGCCAGCAGCTTAGCAACGACAGGGAGCAATGAAAAACTGTTTTTT. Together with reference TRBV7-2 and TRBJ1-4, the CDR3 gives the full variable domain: GAGVSQSPSNKVTEKGKDVELRCDPISGHTALYWYRQSLGQGLEFLIYFQGNSAPDKSGLPSDRFSAERTGGSVSTLTIQRTQQEDSAVYLCASSLATTGSNEKLFFGSGTQLSVL.

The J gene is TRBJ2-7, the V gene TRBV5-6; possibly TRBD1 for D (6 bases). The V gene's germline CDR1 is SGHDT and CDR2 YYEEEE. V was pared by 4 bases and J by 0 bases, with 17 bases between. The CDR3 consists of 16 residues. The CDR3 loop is CASSRPGQSSSYEQYF. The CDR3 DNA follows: TGTGCCAGCAGCCGCCCCGGACAGTCGAGCTCCTACGAGCAGTACTTC.

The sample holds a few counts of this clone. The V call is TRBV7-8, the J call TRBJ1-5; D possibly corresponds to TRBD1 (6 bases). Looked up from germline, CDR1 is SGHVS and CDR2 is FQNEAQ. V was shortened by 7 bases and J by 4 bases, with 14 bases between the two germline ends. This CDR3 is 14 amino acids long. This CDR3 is CASTRGGPNQPQHF. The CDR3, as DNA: TGTGCCAGCACCCGGGGGGGCCCAAATCAGCCCCAGCATTTT.

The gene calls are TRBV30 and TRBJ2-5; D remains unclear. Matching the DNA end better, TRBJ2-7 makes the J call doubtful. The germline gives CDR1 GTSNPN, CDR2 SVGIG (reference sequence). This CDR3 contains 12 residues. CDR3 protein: CAWSAGSYEQYF. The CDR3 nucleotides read TGTGCCTGGAGTGCAGGATCCTACGAGCAGTACTTC.